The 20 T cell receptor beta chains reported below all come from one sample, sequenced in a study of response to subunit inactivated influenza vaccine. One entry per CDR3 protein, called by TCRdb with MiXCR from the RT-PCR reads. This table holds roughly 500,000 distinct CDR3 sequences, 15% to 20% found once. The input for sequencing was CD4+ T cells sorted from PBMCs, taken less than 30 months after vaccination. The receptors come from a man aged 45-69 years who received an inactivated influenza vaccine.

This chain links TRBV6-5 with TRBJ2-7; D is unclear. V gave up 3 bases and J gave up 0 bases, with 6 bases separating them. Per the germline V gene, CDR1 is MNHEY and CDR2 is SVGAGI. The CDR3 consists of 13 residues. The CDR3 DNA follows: TGTGCCAGCAGTTATTTAGGCTCCTACGAGCAGTACTTC. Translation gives CASSYLGSYEQYF.

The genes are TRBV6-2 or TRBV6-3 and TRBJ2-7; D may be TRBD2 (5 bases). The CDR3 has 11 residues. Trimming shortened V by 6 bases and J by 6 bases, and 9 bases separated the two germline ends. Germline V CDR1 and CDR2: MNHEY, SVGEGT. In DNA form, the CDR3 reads TGTGCCAGCAGAAGAGGGTCCGAGCAGTACTTC. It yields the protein CASRRGSEQYF.

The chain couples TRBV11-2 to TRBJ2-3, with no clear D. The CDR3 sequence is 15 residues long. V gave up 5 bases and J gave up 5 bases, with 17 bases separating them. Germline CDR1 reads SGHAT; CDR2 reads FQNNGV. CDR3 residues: CASSPRTKSGDTQYF. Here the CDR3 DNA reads TGTGCCAGCAGCCCCCGGACCAAATCAGGAGATACGCAGTATTTT.

The CDR3 coding sequence is TGTGCCATCACAGGGGGGGCGCAACCCGAGCAGTACTTC. Protein product: CAITGGAQPEQYF. This sequence joins TRBV28 and TRBJ2-7; possible D gene TRBD1, 8 bases. Looked up from germline, CDR1 is MDHEN and CDR2 is SYDVKM. Trimming took 10 bases from V and 6 from J, leaving 19 bases between them. The CDR3 length is 13 residues.

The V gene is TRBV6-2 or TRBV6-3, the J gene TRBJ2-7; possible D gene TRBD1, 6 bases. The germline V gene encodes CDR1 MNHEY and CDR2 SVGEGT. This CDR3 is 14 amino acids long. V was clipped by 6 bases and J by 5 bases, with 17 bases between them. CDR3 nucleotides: TGTGCCAGCAGCCAGGGGCGCTGGGGAAACGAGCAGTACTTC. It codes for CASSQGRWGNEQYF.

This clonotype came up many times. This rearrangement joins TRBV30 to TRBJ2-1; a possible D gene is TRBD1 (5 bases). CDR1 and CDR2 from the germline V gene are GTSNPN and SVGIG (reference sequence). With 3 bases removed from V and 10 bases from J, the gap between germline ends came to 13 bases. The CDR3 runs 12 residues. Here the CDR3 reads CAWSVGRTEQFF. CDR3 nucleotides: TGTGCCTGGAGCGTGGGGCGGACCGAGCAGTTCTTC.

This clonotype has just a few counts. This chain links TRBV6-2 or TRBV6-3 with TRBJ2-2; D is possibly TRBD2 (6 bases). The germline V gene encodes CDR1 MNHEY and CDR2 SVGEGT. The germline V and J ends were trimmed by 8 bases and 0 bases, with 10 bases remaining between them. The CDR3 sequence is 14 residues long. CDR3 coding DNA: TGTGCCAGCCGGGACTCCGCGAACACCGGGGAGCTGTTTTTT. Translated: CASRDSANTGELFF.

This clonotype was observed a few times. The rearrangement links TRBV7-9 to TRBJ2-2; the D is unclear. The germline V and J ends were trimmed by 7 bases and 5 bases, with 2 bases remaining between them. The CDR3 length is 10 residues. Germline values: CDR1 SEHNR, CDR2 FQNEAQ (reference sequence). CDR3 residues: CASNTGELFF. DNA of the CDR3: TGTGCCAGCAATACCGGGGAGCTGTTTTTT.

The CDR3 DNA follows: TGTGCCAGCAGCCCCACGGAGGGGCGGACTGAAGCTTTCTTT. Translating gives CASSPTEGRTEAFF. The chain is built from TRBV11-2 and TRBJ1-1, with a tentative D call TRBD1 (5 bases). Between the trimmed V and J ends, which lost 5 bases and 5 bases, there was a span of 15 bases. Germline assignment: CDR1 SGHAT and CDR2 FQNNGV. The CDR3 length is 14 residues.

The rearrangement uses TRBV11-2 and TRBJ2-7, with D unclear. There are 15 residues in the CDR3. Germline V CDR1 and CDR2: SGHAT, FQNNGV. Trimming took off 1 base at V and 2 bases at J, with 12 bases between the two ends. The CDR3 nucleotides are TGTGCCAGCAGCTTAGGGTCGTCGAGGACCTACGAGCAGTACTTC. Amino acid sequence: CASSLGSSRTYEQYF. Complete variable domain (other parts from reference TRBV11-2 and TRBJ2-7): EAGVAQSPRYKIIEKRQSVAFWCNPISGHATLYWYQQILGQGPKLLIQFQNNGVVDDSQLPKDRFSAERLKGVDSTLKIQPAKLEDSAVYLCASSLGSSRTYEQYFGPGTRLTVT.

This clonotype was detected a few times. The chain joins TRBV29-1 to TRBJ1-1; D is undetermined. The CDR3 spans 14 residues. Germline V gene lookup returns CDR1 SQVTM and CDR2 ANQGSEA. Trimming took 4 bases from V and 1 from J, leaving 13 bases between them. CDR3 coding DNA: TGCAGCGTTGCCCCTCGTATGACGAACACTGAAGCTTTCTTT. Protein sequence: CSVAPRMTNTEAFF.

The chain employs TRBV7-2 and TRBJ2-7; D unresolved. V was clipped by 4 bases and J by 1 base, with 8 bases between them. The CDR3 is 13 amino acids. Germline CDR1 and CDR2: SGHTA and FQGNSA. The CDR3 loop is CASSSRESYEQYF. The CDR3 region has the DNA TGTGCCAGCAGCTCGAGAGAGTCCTACGAGCAGTACTTC.

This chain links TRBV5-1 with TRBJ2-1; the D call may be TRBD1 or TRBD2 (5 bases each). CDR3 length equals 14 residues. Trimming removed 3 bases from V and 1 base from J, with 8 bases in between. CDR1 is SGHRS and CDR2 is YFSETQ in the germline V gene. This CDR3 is CASSWGTSYNEQFF. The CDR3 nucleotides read TGCGCCAGCAGCTGGGGGACGTCCTACAATGAGCAGTTCTTC.

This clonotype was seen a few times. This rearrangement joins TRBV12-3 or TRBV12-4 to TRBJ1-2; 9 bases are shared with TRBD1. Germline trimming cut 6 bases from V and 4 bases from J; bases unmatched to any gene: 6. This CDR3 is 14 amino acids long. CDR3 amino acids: CASRGTGSGYGYTF. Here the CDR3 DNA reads TGTGCCAGCAGGGGGACAGGGAGCGGCTATGGCTACACCTTC.

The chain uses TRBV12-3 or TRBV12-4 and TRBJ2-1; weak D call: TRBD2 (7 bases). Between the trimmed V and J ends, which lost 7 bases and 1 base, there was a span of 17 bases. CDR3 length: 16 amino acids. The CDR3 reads CASTLGGGQSYNEQFF. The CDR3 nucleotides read TGTGCCAGCACCCTGGGGGGGGGCCAGTCCTACAATGAGCAGTTCTTC.

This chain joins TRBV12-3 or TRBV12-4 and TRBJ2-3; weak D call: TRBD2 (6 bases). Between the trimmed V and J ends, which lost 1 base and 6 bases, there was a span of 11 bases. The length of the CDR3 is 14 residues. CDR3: CASSLDTSWDTQYF. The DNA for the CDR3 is TGTGCCAGCAGTTTAGATACTAGCTGGGATACGCAGTATTTT.

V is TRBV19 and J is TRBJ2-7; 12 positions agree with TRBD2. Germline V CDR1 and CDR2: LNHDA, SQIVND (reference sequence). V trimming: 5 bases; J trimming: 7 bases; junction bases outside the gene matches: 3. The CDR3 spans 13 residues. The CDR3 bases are TGTGCCAGTAGTCGACTAGCGGGAGAGGAGCAGTACTTC. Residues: CASSRLAGEEQYF.

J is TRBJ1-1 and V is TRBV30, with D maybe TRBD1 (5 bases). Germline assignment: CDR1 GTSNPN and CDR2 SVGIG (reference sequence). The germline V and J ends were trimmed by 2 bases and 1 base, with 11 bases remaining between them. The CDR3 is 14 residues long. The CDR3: CAWSLGPTNTEAFF. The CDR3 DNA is TGTGCCTGGAGTCTGGGACCCACGAACACTGAAGCTTTCTTT.

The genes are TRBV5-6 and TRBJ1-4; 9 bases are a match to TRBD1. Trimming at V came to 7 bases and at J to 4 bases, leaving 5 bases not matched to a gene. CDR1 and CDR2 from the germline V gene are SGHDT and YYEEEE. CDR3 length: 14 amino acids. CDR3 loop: CASSGTGFNEKLFF. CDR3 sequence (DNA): TGTGCCAGCTCCGGGACAGGGTTTAATGAAAAACTGTTTTTT.

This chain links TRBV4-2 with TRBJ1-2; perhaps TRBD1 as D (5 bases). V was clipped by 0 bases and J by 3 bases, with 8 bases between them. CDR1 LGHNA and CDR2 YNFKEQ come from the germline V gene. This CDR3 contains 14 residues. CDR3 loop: CASSQEGTDYGYTF. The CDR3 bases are TGTGCCAGCAGCCAAGAAGGGACGGACTATGGCTACACCTTC.